Listed below are T cell receptor beta chains from one sample, sequenced in a study of blood T cell repertoires in COVID-19. Libraries were prepared by immunoSEQ multiplex PCR; TCRdb keeps only in-frame clonotypes and omits some of them. The sample lists some 250,000 clones, approximately 86% occurring once. The sequenced sample was peripheral blood. The receptors come from a man between 25 and 39 years old with active or convalescent COVID-19. The CDR3 runs from the conserved cysteine through the conserved F or W. A D gene is named only where the DNA matches it firmly. Expanded clones get a size class; other rows say once, few or many, or leave the size out.

TRBV19,TRBJ1-2,.,.,TGTGCCAGTGGAGGGGCAGCAGGACGCGGCTACACCTTC,CASGGAAGRGYTF
TRBV15,TRBJ2-1,.,.,TGTGCCACCAGCAGAGACTCGGGAAGCCTAGAAGAGCAGTTCTTC,CATSRDSGSLEEQFF
TRBV5-6,TRBJ2-3,few,TRBD1,TGTGCCAGCAGCTCCGGGACAGCGAGAAGTACGCAGTATTTT,CASSSGTARSTQYF
TRBV6-6,TRBJ1-2,.,.,TGTGCCAGCAGTGAGGGAGGGGGTGATGGCTACACCTTC,CASSEGGGDGYTF
TRBV7-7,TRBJ2-6,.,TRBD1,TGTGCCAGCAGCCCCCGGACAGGAGCTGGGGCCAACGTCCTGACTTTC,CASSPRTGAGANVLTF
TRBV7-2,TRBJ2-1,.,.,TGTGCCAGCAGCTTAGTAGCGGTAACCTACAATGAGCAGTTCTTC,CASSLVAVTYNEQFF
TRBV5-8,TRBJ1-6,.,TRBD1,TGTGCCAGCACGACAGGGCAGAATTCACCCCTCCACTTT,CASTTGQNSPLHF
TRBV25-1,TRBJ1-5,few,.,TGTGCCAGCAGTGGCGCGGGGTCCGGCAATCAGCCCCAGCATTTT,CASSGAGSGNQPQHF
TRBV5-6,TRBJ1-1,.,.,TGTGCCAGCAGCTTGAGAAGGGGGTGGTACACTGAAGCTTTCTTT,CASSLRRGWYTEAFF
TRBV9,TRBJ1-5,few,.,TGTGCCAGCAGCGTCCAGGGAGGTCCCCAGCATTTT,CASSVQGGPQHF
TRBV15,TRBJ2-2,.,.,TGTGCCACCAGCTCTATCGCCCCCGGGGAGCTGTTTTTT,CATSSIAPGELFF
TRBV12-5,TRBJ2-1,.,.,TGTGCTAGTGGTTTGGATATGGGGACATGGAACAATGAGCAGTTCTTC,CASGLDMGTWNNEQFF
TRBV11-3,TRBJ2-1,.,TRBD2,TGTGCCAGCAGCTCGGGACTAGCGGGGGGCCGGAATGAGCAGTTCTTC,CASSSGLAGGRNEQFF
TRBV5-1,TRBJ2-7,.,TRBD1,TGCGCCAGCAGCTTGTCCGGGACAGGGTCCTACGAGCAGTACTTC,CASSLSGTGSYEQYF
TRBV6-1,TRBJ2-2,.,.,TGTGCCAGCAGTGAAGCGCGTCGGGGGAACACCGGGGAGCTGTTTTTT,CASSEARRGNTGELFF
TRBV5-1,TRBJ1-3,.,.,TGCGCCAGCAGCTTGGCCGCAGGGGCGGGAAACACCATATATTTT,CASSLAAGAGNTIYF
TRBV2,TRBJ2-5,once,.,TGTGCCAGCAGTGAATCTAGCTCTCAAGAGACCCAGTACTTC,CASSESSSQETQYF
TRBV5-1,TRBJ2-1,.,TRBD1,TGCGCCAGCAGCTTTGGGACAGGGAGCTCCTACAATGAGCAGTTCTTC,CASSFGTGSSYNEQFF
TRBV13,TRBJ2-7,.,TRBD1,TGTGCCAGCAGCTGGACAGGGGGGGACTCCTACGAGCAGTACTTC,CASSWTGGDSYEQYF
TRBV7-3,TRBJ2-2,.,TRBD2,TGTGCCAGCAGCCCCCGCCTGGGAGGGGCGGGCACCGGGGAGCTGTTTTTT,CASSPRLGGAGTGELFF
TRBV5-4,TRBJ2-3,once,TRBD2,TGTGCCAGCCGGGGGGAGTACCGCACAGATACGCAGTATTTT,CASRGEYRTDTQYF
TRBV30,TRBJ2-7,.,.,TGTGCCTGGAGACTCTCCCTATTCGGGGAGCAGTACTTC,CAWRLSLFGEQYF
TRBV7-8,TRBJ1-5,.,TRBD1,TGTGCCAGCAGCGTAGACAGGGGGGATCAGCCCCAGCATTTT,CASSVDRGDQPQHF
TRBV6-2/TRBV6-3,TRBJ1-2,.,.,TGTGCCAGCAGCCCTCCTTTCGCGGGGAATAACTATGGCTACACCTTC,CASSPPFAGNNYGYTF
TRBV9,TRBJ1-2,.,TRBD1,TGTGCCAGCAGCCCGACGACAGGGGGGACTGTTGGCTACACCTTC,CASSPTTGGTVGYTF
TRBV28,TRBJ2-6,few,TRBD1,TGTGCCAGCAAACCCGGGACAGGGATACCTGGGGCCAACGTCCTGACTTTC,CASKPGTGIPGANVLTF
TRBV5-1,TRBJ1-2,.,TRBD1,TGCGCCAGCAGCTTGTCGACAGGGCGGAGCTATGGCTACACCTTC,CASSLSTGRSYGYTF
TRBV2,TRBJ1-2,.,.,TGTGCCTCCCGGAGCTCGGGTGGCTACACCTTC,CASRSSGGYTF
TRBV18,TRBJ1-1,.,TRBD1,TGTGCCAGCTCACAACAGGGGGGCACTGAAGCTTTCTTT,CASSQQGGTEAFF
TRBV19,TRBJ1-5,.,.,TGTGCCAGTAGTACCCACGGGAATCAGCCCCAGCATTTT,CASSTHGNQPQHF
TRBV30,TRBJ1-5,.,TRBD1,TGTGCCTGGAGTATCAGGGGGGTCGGTCATCAGCCCCAGCATTTT,CAWSIRGVGHQPQHF
TRBV6-2/TRBV6-3,TRBJ1-2,.,TRBD1,TGTGCCAGCAGTAAGAGGACAGGGGATTTTCATGGCTACACCTTC,CASSKRTGDFHGYTF
TRBV30,TRBJ1-5,once,.,TGTGCCTGGAGGACAGGAGGCAATCAGCCCCAGCATTTT,CAWRTGGNQPQHF
TRBV10-2,TRBJ1-1,.,.,TGCGCCAGCAGTGGCAGCCTCAGGGGTGGTTTAATGAACACTGAAGCTTTCTTT,CASSGSLRGGLMNTEAFF
TRBV6-2/TRBV6-3,TRBJ1-1,.,.,TGTGCCAGCAGTACCCGGTCGGTGAACACTGAAGCTTTCTTT,CASSTRSVNTEAFF
TRBV19,TRBJ1-5,.,TRBD1,TGTGCCAGTAGTCCCCTGGGACAGGGCGGCAATCAGCCCCAGCATTTT,CASSPLGQGGNQPQHF
TRBV6-4,TRBJ2-5,.,TRBD2,TGTGCCAGCAGTACATCTAGCGGGGGTTTGGAGACCCAGTACTTC,CASSTSSGGLETQYF
TRBV29-1,TRBJ1-4,.,.,TGCAGCGTTTTTGGGCAGGGGAGAGGTCTCGGTGAAAAACTGTTTTTT,CSVFGQGRGLGEKLFF
TRBV15,TRBJ2-5,.,TRBD2,TGTGCCACCAGCACTTTGCGGGGGGGACAAGAGACCCAGTACTTC,CATSTLRGGQETQYF
TRBV14,TRBJ2-7,.,.,TGTGCCAGCAGCCAGAACAGGATAGGGGGAACCTACGAGCAGTACTTC,CASSQNRIGGTYEQYF
TRBV25-1,TRBJ2-1,once,TRBD1,TGTGCCAGCAGTGAGTTGACAGGGGCGTACAATGAGCAGTTCTTC,CASSELTGAYNEQFF
TRBV2,TRBJ1-1,.,TRBD1,TGTGCCAGCAGTCCCCTCCCCCCTCGACAGGGAAGGAACACTGAAGCTTTCTTT,CASSPLPPRQGRNTEAFF
TRBV20-1,TRBJ1-1,many,TRBD1,TGCAGTGCTGGACAGGGCACTGAAGCTTTCTTT,CSAGQGTEAFF
TRBV4-1,TRBJ2-3,.,.,TGCGCCAGCAGCCAAGCCGCAGGGTCAGATACGCAGTATTTT,CASSQAAGSDTQYF